These T cell receptor beta chains were read from a single sample in a study of T-cell reconstitution after alpha-beta-depleted transplantation in children. Via MiXCR, TCRdb re-called the PCR reads, giving one row per CDR3 protein. The top ten hold roughly an eighth of the sample, which has fewer than 700,000 distinct CDR3 sequences, 20% to 25% seen once. Sequenced material: PBMCs, mostly from graft donor cells, taken 360 days after TCRalphabeta/CD19-depleted stem cell transplant. The origin of the receptors is a boy under two years old who had a stem cell transplant for acute myeloid leukemia, so the T cells may come from the graft donor. The CDR3 runs from the conserved cysteine through the conserved F or W. Each record gives: V gene, clone size, J gene, D gene, CDR3 protein, CDR3 DNA. A D gene is named only where the DNA matches it firmly. Clone size is stated in some rows and not others, as once, few, many or a class when expanded.

>TRBV28|-|TRBJ2-2|-
CASSIGGVRELFF
TGTGCCAGCAGCATTGGAGGGGTCCGGGAGCTGTTTTTT
>TRBV4-3|-|TRBJ2-5|TRBD2
CASSQDKLAGAQETQYF
TGCGCCAGCAGCCAAGATAAACTAGCGGGGGCCCAAGAGACCCAGTACTTC
>TRBV4-2|many|TRBJ2-3|-
CASSQEFAGRPLF
TGTGCCAGCAGCCAAGAGTTCGCGGGGCGTCCTTTGTTT
>TRBV29-1|-|TRBJ1-1|-
CSVHSDRNTEAFF
TGCAGCGTCCACTCGGACAGGAACACTGAAGCTTTCTTT
>TRBV27|many|TRBJ2-1|TRBD1
CASANTGVNEQFF
TGTGCCAGCGCTAATACAGGGGTCAATGAGCAGTTCTTC
>TRBV7-2|-|TRBJ2-1|TRBD1
CASSPLRTGGPEQFF
TGTGCCAGCAGCCCCCTGAGGACAGGGGGCCCGGAGCAGTTCTTC
>TRBV18|-|TRBJ1-5|TRBD1
CASSPQGARSNQPQHF
TGTGCCAGCTCACCACAGGGGGCCAGGTCCAATCAGCCCCAGCATTTT
>TRBV6-1|many|TRBJ2-7|-
CASSPGLGGFEQYF
TGTGCCAGCAGTCCCGGGCTCGGGGGCTTCGAGCAGTACTTC
>TRBV5-1|-|TRBJ2-2|TRBD2
CASSLKPSAGGANTGELFF
TGCGCCAGCAGCTTGAAGCCCTCGGCGGGGGGCGCGAACACCGGGGAGCTGTTTTTT
>TRBV15|few|TRBJ2-1|TRBD2
CATSRVYSGVYNEQFF
TGTGCCACCAGCAGAGTTTACAGCGGGGTCTACAATGAGCAGTTCTTC
>TRBV19|many|TRBJ2-5|-
CASSIRDTGRMNQETQYF
TGTGCCAGTAGTATTAGGGATACCGGACGGATGAATCAAGAGACCCAGTACTTC
>TRBV28|-|TRBJ2-2|-
CASSWAGSNTGELFF
TGTGCCTCTTCTTGGGCAGGTTCGAACACCGGGGAGCTGTTTTTT
>TRBV20-1|-|TRBJ1-3|-
CSARGPSGDVNTIYF
TGCAGTGCTAGAGGGCCCTCCGGGGATGTAAACACCATATATTTT
>TRBV13|-|TRBJ2-5|-
CASSLGTGSEFQETQYF
TGTGCCAGCAGCTTAGGAACAGGGTCGGAATTTCAAGAGACCCAGTACTTC
>TRBV29-1|-|TRBJ2-3|TRBD1
CSARTGLEYF
TGCAGCGCTCGGACAGGGCTGGAGTATTTT
>TRBV6-5|-|TRBJ2-1|TRBD1
CASSTRQGFYNEQFF
TGTGCCAGCAGTACTAGACAGGGATTCTACAATGAGCAGTTCTTC
>TRBV20-1|many|TRBJ2-7|TRBD2
CSARTVAGGSYEQYF
TGCAGTGCTAGGACGGTGGCGGGGGGGTCCTACGAGCAGTACTTC
>TRBV7-2|-|TRBJ2-7|-
CASSAGGGPYEQYF
TGTGCCAGCAGCGCCGGAGGGGGTCCCTACGAGCAGTACTTC
>TRBV7-2|-|TRBJ2-1|-
CASSLDGQMYNEQFF
TGTGCCAGCAGCTTAGATGGACAGATGTACAATGAGCAGTTCTTC
>TRBV5-5|few|TRBJ2-5|-
CASSLGTAKETQYF
TGTGCCAGCAGCTTGGGGACGGCCAAGGAGACCCAGTACTTC
>TRBV12-3/TRBV12-4|many|TRBJ1-1|-
CASSFRAEAFF
TGTGCCAGCAGTTTCAGGGCTGAAGCTTTCTTT
>TRBV7-9|few|TRBJ2-5|TRBD2
CASSLAVAGGQETQYF
TGTGCCAGCAGCTTAGCGGTAGCGGGGGGGCAAGAGACCCAGTACTTC
>TRBV20-1|-|TRBJ2-1|-
CSARWDAEQFF
TGCAGTGCTAGGTGGGACGCTGAGCAGTTCTTC
>TRBV5-5|-|TRBJ2-1|-
CASSLGWGLANNEQFF
TGTGCCAGCAGCTTGGGCTGGGGGTTGGCAAACAATGAGCAGTTCTTC
>TRBV25-1|-|TRBJ1-3|-
CASSKGGGNTIYF
TGTGCCAGCAGCAAGGGAGGAGGGAACACCATATATTTT
>TRBV7-6|-|TRBJ2-6|-
CASSRLQSSGANVLTF
TGTGCCAGCAGCCGCCTCCAATCCTCTGGGGCCAACGTCCTGACTTTC
>TRBV4-2|many|TRBJ2-3|-
CASSQDHGYSDTQYF
TGTGCCAGCAGCCAAGATCACGGGTACTCAGATACGCAGTATTTT
>TRBV20-1|few|TRBJ1-4|-
CSASYSSNEKLFF
TGCAGTGCTAGTTACAGTTCTAATGAAAAACTGTTTTTT
>TRBV12-3/TRBV12-4|-|TRBJ2-1|-
CASSFGGGHNEQFF
TGTGCCAGCAGTTTTGGCGGGGGCCACAATGAGCAGTTCTTC
>TRBV12-3/TRBV12-4|many|TRBJ1-1|-
CASSFRLNTEAFF
TGTGCCAGCAGCTTCAGGTTGAACACTGAAGCTTTCTTT
>TRBV29-1|-|TRBJ1-5|TRBD1
CSVRDRGFDQPQHF
TGCAGCGTTCGAGACAGGGGTTTTGATCAGCCCCAGCATTTT
>TRBV9|-|TRBJ2-2|-
CASSVATGGGDSLTWELFF
TGTGCCAGCAGCGTAGCTACTGGAGGGGGGGACAGCTTGACCTGGGAGCTGTTTTTT
>TRBV4-3|many|TRBJ2-3|-
CASSQEAGPNTDTQYF
TGCGCCAGCAGCCAAGAGGCGGGACCGAACACAGATACGCAGTATTTT
>TRBV2|many|TRBJ2-2|TRBD2
CASTSGGWTGELFF
TGTGCCAGTACTAGCGGGGGATGGACCGGGGAGCTGTTTTTT
>TRBV6-5|few|TRBJ2-7|TRBD1
CASSYLWTGVYEQYF
TGTGCCAGCAGTTACTTGTGGACAGGGGTCTACGAGCAGTACTTC
>TRBV6-5|few|TRBJ2-7|-
CASSWSGKPYEQYF
TGTGCCAGCAGTTGGTCAGGGAAGCCCTACGAGCAGTACTTC
>TRBV12-3/TRBV12-4|many|TRBJ1-6|-
CASSFAGSLGALHF
TGTGCCAGCAGTTTCGCAGGATCTCTAGGGGCCCTCCACTTT
>TRBV7-2|-|TRBJ2-5|TRBD1
CASSRQGTSQETQYF
TGTGCCAGCAGCCGACAGGGGACCTCCCAAGAGACCCAGTACTTC
>TRBV12-3/TRBV12-4|-|TRBJ1-2|-
CASRRGDPTPGYTF
TGTGCCAGCAGGAGGGGGGACCCTACCCCCGGCTACACCTTC
>TRBV7-9|-|TRBJ2-7|TRBD1
CASSHPDRVSYEQYF
TGTGCCAGCAGCCACCCGGACAGGGTCTCCTACGAGCAGTACTTC
>TRBV6-4|-|TRBJ1-5|-
CASSREFGQPQHF
TGTGCCAGCAGCAGGGAATTTGGTCAGCCCCAGCATTTT
>TRBV7-3|-|TRBJ1-6|-
CASSLQGQVKNSPLHF
TGTGCCAGCAGCTTACAGGGGCAAGTCAAGAATTCACCCCTCCACTTT
>TRBV7-2|many|TRBJ1-5|TRBD1
CASSLKGADQPQHF
TGTGCCAGCAGCTTAAAGGGGGCAGATCAGCCCCAGCATTTT
>TRBV7-2|-|TRBJ2-2|TRBD2
CASSLAGLAGWNTGELFF
TGTGCCAGCAGCTTAGCTGGGCTAGCGGGGTGGAACACCGGGGAGCTGTTTTTT
>TRBV29-1|many|TRBJ2-5|-
CSVDGDQETQYF
TGCAGCGTGGATGGAGATCAAGAGACCCAGTACTTC
>TRBV7-2|-|TRBJ1-3|-
CASSLFGELTGNTIYF
TGTGCCAGCAGCTTATTCGGGGAATTAACTGGAAACACCATATATTTT
>TRBV20-1|few|TRBJ2-7|TRBD1
CSARDFLGQGREQYF
TGCAGTGCTAGAGATTTCTTAGGACAGGGGCGGGAGCAGTACTTC
>TRBV20-1|few|TRBJ1-2|-
CSASGPDYGYTF
TGCAGTGCTAGTGGGCCAGATTATGGCTACACCTTC
>TRBV7-9|few|TRBJ2-1|-
CASSLDDREDSYNEQFF
TGTGCCAGCAGCTTAGATGACAGGGAGGACTCCTACAATGAGCAGTTCTTC
>TRBV20-1|few|TRBJ2-5|-
CSAQGDDETQYF
TGCAGTGCCCAAGGGGATGATGAGACCCAGTACTTC
>TRBV5-1|-|TRBJ2-1|TRBD1
CASSRRPSTDRSGDEQFF
TGCGCCAGCAGCCGGCGCCCGTCGACGGACAGGTCAGGGGATGAGCAGTTCTTC
>TRBV20-1|-|TRBJ2-5|-
CSAETTLGNLQETQYF
TGCAGTGCTGAGACCACCCTCGGGAATCTCCAAGAGACCCAGTACTTC